These T cell receptor beta chains were read from a single sample in a study of beta chain features in type 1 diabetes. Assay used: immunoSEQ multiplex PCR; TCRdb lists only in-frame clones, some missing. The table records 600,000 or so clones, about 14% of them present only once. The specimen was naive CD4+ T cells from blood. The receptors originated from a man younger than 30 with type 1 diabetes. Both conserved end residues are part of each CDR3. D genes are given only for firm matches. Clone size, where shown, is once, few, many, or a class for clones that have expanded.

>TRBV5-1|few|TRBJ2-2|NA
CASSLERGTGELFF
TGCGCCAGCAGCTTGGAAAGAGGTACCGGGGAGCTGTTTTTT
>TRBV19|NA|TRBJ2-3|TRBD1
CASSWRTGTGSDTQYF
TGTGCCAGTAGTTGGAGAACCGGGACAGGGTCGGATACGCAGTATTTT
>TRBV6-5|NA|TRBJ2-1|TRBD2
CASSYSSSGPYNEQFF
TGTGCCAGCAGTTATTCATCTAGCGGCCCCTACAATGAGCAGTTCTTC
>TRBV28|NA|TRBJ1-2|NA
CASSSNGYTF
TGTGCCAGCAGTTCCAATGGCTACACCTTC
>TRBV18|few|TRBJ1-2|TRBD1
CASSSGTAYGYTF
TGTGCCAGCTCCAGCGGGACAGCCTATGGCTACACCTTC
>TRBV5-6|NA|TRBJ2-3|TRBD1
CASSFGDRETDTQYF
TGTGCCAGCAGCTTCGGGGACAGGGAAACAGATACGCAGTATTTT
>TRBV11-3|few|TRBJ2-3|TRBD2
CATPRLAGTAGTDTQYF
TGTGCCACTCCCCGACTAGCGGGGACGGCGGGCACAGATACGCAGTATTTT
>TRBV19|once|TRBJ1-2|TRBD1
CASSSTGGADAVDGYTF
TGTGCCAGTAGTTCGACAGGGGGCGCCGATGCGGTTGATGGCTACACCTTC
>TRBV5-1|few|TRBJ1-2|NA
CASSLDGQIYGYTF
TGCGCCAGCAGCTTGGATGGACAGATCTATGGCTACACCTTC
>TRBV7-9|few|TRBJ2-2|NA
CASSLAGVTGELFF
TGTGCCAGCAGCTTAGCGGGAGTCACCGGGGAGCTGTTTTTT
>TRBV19|NA|TRBJ2-3|TRBD1
CASLGQVSDTQYF
TGTGCCAGCCTGGGACAGGTTTCAGATACGCAGTATTTT
>TRBV4-2|NA|TRBJ2-1|NA
CASSRRRGGGDEQFF
TGTGCCAGCAGCCGACGGAGGGGCGGAGGGGATGAGCAGTTCTTC
>TRBV30|NA|TRBJ2-3|NA
CAWSPLEVSQYF
TGTGCCTGGAGTCCACTGGAGGTGTCGCAGTATTTT
>TRBV7-2|NA|TRBJ2-7|NA
CASTNRTYSYEQYF
TGTGCCAGCACCAATAGGACATATAGTTACGAGCAGTACTTC
>TRBV30|few|TRBJ2-4|TRBD1
CAWTKDRDRNIQYF
TGTGCCTGGACTAAAGACAGGGATAGAAACATTCAGTACTTC
>TRBV7-2|NA|TRBJ2-1|NA
CASSLGSSYNEQFF
TGTGCCAGCAGCTTAGGAAGTTCCTACAATGAGCAGTTCTTC
>TRBV4-1|NA|TRBJ1-3|NA
CASSQPTGSSGNTIYF
TGCGCCAGCAGCCAACCTACAGGATCCTCTGGAAACACCATATATTTT
>TRBV7-2|NA|TRBJ2-5|NA
CASSLGQGETQYF
TGTGCCAGCAGCTTAGGTCAGGGAGAGACCCAGTACTTC
>TRBV4-1|few|TRBJ1-2|NA
CASSQDGGNYGYTF
TGCGCCAGCAGCCAAGATGGGGGTAACTATGGCTACACCTTC